The 26 T cell receptor beta chains below all came from one sample that was sequenced in a study of T cell repertoires in cytomegalovirus infection. TCRdb fed the reads into MiXCR, producing one record per CDR3 protein. The repertoire consists of around 530,000 distinct CDR3 sequences, with around a quarter occurring once and the leading ten covering about 13%. The material sequenced was PBMCs. Source of these receptors: a human donor in good health (CMV status not recorded). Some clones in this sample may be carry-over from other donors' samples.

CDR3 coding DNA: TGCAGCGTTGAACCACAGGGAGCAACCTATGGCTACACCTTC. As protein: CSVEPQGATYGYTF. The rearrangement links TRBV29-1 to TRBJ1-2; tentative D call: TRBD1 (6 bases). Germline CDR1 and CDR2: SQVTM and ANQGSEA. The CDR3 sequence is 14 residues long. With 2 bases removed from V and 4 bases from J, the gap between germline ends came to 14 bases.

The chain uses TRBV19 and TRBJ1-2; 7 bases agree with TRBD1. There are 14 residues in the CDR3. Germline V gene sequence: CDR1 LNHDA, CDR2 SQIVND (reference sequence). The junction had 9 bases not matched to a gene; V was cut back by 3 bases and J by 8 bases. The CDR3 sequence is CASSIISGGEGYTF. The CDR3 coding sequence is TGTGCCAGTAGTATTATTTCAGGGGGAGAAGGCTACACCTTC.

This clonotype was recorded a few times. The chain couples TRBV19 to TRBJ2-5, with 7 bases fitting TRBD2. V lost 6 bases to trimming and J lost 1 base; unmatched junction nucleotides: 14. This CDR3 is built from 17 residues. The germline CDR1 and CDR2 sequences are LNHDA and SQIVND (reference sequence). CDR3 sequence (DNA): TGTGCCAGTAGCCCCAGCTCCGGGACTACTGCCCAAGAGACCCAGTACTTC. Protein: CASSPSSGTTAQETQYF.

This clonotype turned up a few times. CDR3 coding DNA: TGTGCCAGCTCACCCTTTCCACAGGGGAACACTGAAGCTTTCTTT. Protein sequence: CASSPFPQGNTEAFF. The chain carries TRBV18 and TRBJ1-1, with D possibly matching TRBD1 (6 bases). V was cut by 3 bases and J by 1 base, with 12 bases left in between. From germline, CDR1 is KGHSH and CDR2 LQKENI. The CDR3 totals 15 residues.

This clonotype appeared a few times. V usage is TRBV6-5 and J usage is TRBJ2-5; TRBD1 aligns across 7 bases. This CDR3 comprises 16 residues. CDR1 and CDR2 from the germline V gene are MNHEY and SVGAGI. V lost 2 bases and J lost 4; bases outside the gene matches: 10. CDR3 sequence reads: CASSYGQATWGETQYF. CDR3 nucleotide sequence: TGTGCCAGCAGTTACGGACAGGCCACCTGGGGAGAGACCCAGTACTTC.

This clonotype was counted between two and nine times. CDR3 nucleotide sequence: TGCGCCAGCAGCCAGTCGGGACCGATCTATGGCTACACCTTC. Translation: CASSQSGPIYGYTF. The rearrangement links TRBV4-1 to TRBJ1-2; D is perhaps TRBD1 (5 bases). V was trimmed by 3 bases and J by 4 bases, leaving 12 bases between them. This CDR3 is built from 14 residues. Germline V lookup: CDR1 MGHRA, CDR2 YSYEKL.

This clonotype was recorded many times. This rearrangement joins TRBV7-8 to TRBJ2-5; 9 bases agree with TRBD2. Germline assignment: CDR1 SGHVS and CDR2 FQNEAQ. The CDR3 totals 16 residues. The junction had 5 bases not matched to a gene; V was cut back by 1 base and J by 2 bases. In DNA, the CDR3 is TGTGCCAGCAGCTTAGGTTTGCGGGAGGGGCAAGAGACCCAGTACTTC. This translates into CASSLGLREGQETQYF. Combining the CDR3 with reference TRBV7-8 and TRBJ2-5 gives the whole variable domain GAGVSQSPRYKVAKRGQDVALRCDPISGHVSLFWYQQALGQGPEFLTYFQNEAQLDKSGLPSDRFFAERPEGSVSTLKIQRTQQEDSAVYLCASSLGLREGQETQYFGPGTRLLVL.

This clonotype was seen a few times. This chain joins TRBV20-1 and TRBJ1-6; D is possibly TRBD1 (5 bases). Germline CDR1 reads DFQATT; CDR2 reads SNEGSKA (reference sequence). The CDR3 loop spans 14 amino acids. V was cut by 0 bases and J by 7 bases, with 10 bases left in between. CDR3 sequence reads: CSARERGGNSPLHF. The CDR3 DNA reads TGCAGTGCTAGAGAAAGGGGTGGGAATTCACCCCTCCACTTT.

This clonotype was counted ten times or more. This chain uses TRBV6-5 with TRBJ1-1; D is uncertain. The CDR3 has 15 amino acids. Germline values: CDR1 MNHEY, CDR2 SVGAGI. Trimming removed 2 bases at V and 6 bases at J, with 16 bases between. This CDR3 reads CASSYNFQSVPEAFF. The DNA for the CDR3 is TGTGCCAGCAGTTACAACTTTCAGAGTGTCCCTGAAGCTTTCTTT.

The chain combines TRBV29-1 with TRBJ1-2, with TRBD1 matching over 12 bases. The CDR3 has 14 residues. Germline lookup yields CDR1 SQVTM and CDR2 ANQGSEA. Trimming cost V 3 bases and J 7 bases; bases outside gene matches: 6. In DNA, the CDR3 is TGCAGCGTTGACCGGGACAGGGGGCTCGGTGGCTACACCTTC. Protein: CSVDRDRGLGGYTF.

The table lists this clonotype with a few counts. The chain has TRBV11-2 and TRBJ1-1; D remains unclear. There are 13 residues in the CDR3. The V gene's germline CDR1 is SGHAT and CDR2 FQNNGV. Between the trimmed V and J ends, which lost 5 bases and 0 bases, there was a span of 7 bases. The CDR3 DNA follows: TGTGCCAGCAGCATGCAGATGAACACTGAAGCTTTCTTT. It encodes CASSMQMNTEAFF.

There are a few counts of this clonotype. The chain is built from TRBV6-5 and TRBJ2-3, with TRBD2 as a possible D gene (7 bases). There are 18 residues in the CDR3. Looked up from germline, CDR1 is MNHEY and CDR2 is SVGAGI. Trimming stripped 7 bases from V and 1 base from J, with 24 bases between. CDR3: CASTPLAPGGLGTDTQYF. CDR3 nucleotide sequence: TGTGCCAGCACCCCCCTCGCGCCGGGGGGCCTGGGCACAGATACGCAGTATTTT.

The CDR3 sequence: CASSYSRRGLADYEQYV. The CDR3 nucleotides are TGTGCCAGCAGTTACTCGAGGAGAGGACTAGCAGACTACGAGCAGTACGTC. This chain connects TRBV6-2 or TRBV6-3 to TRBJ2-7; 8 nucleotides match TRBD2. The V gene's germline CDR1 is MNHEY and CDR2 SVGEGT. The CDR3 contains 17 residues. V lost 0 bases, J lost 3 bases, and 10 bases stayed unmatched.

This sequence joins TRBV19 and TRBJ1-5, with D maybe TRBD1 (5 bases). Germline V gene data show CDR1 as LNHDA and CDR2 as SQIVND (reference sequence). Trimming removed 7 bases at V and 0 bases at J, with 10 bases between. This CDR3 has 14 residues. CDR3 loop: CASTGGYSNQPQHF. Written as DNA, the CDR3 is TGTGCCAGTACGGGGGGATATAGCAATCAGCCCCAGCATTTT.

The CDR3 bases are TGTGCCAGCACCTTCCGGAGCGACAATGAGCAGTTCTTC. It codes for CASTFRSDNEQFF. This chain uses TRBV28 with TRBJ2-1, with D unresolved. Germline CDR1 reads MDHEN; CDR2 reads SYDVKM. This CDR3 spans 13 amino acids. The germline V and J ends were trimmed by 7 bases and 5 bases, with 12 bases remaining between them.

The V gene is TRBV20-1, the J gene TRBJ1-4; 7 bases are a match to TRBD1. This CDR3 is built from 16 residues. Germline CDR1 is DFQATT and CDR2 is SNEGSKA (reference sequence). J gave up 4 bases and V 5 bases, and 13 bases lay outside the gene matches. The CDR3 DNA sequence: TGCAGTGCTCCAAGCGGGGGACAGACCGTTAATGAAAAACTGTTTTTT. Translation gives CSAPSGGQTVNEKLFF.

The chain links TRBV19 to TRBJ1-2, with D unresolved. Germline CDR1 reads LNHDA; CDR2 reads SQIVND (reference sequence). This CDR3 region has 16 residues. V was shortened by 7 bases and J by 0 bases, with 18 bases between the two germline ends. CDR3 nucleotides: TGTGCCAGTACCCCCTGGGCCTCTCGAGCTAACTATGGCTACACCTTC. It translates to CASTPWASRANYGYTF.

This clonotype was picked up a small number of times. This rearrangement joins TRBV15 to TRBJ2-5, with D maybe TRBD1 (5 bases). Germline CDR1 is LNHNV and CDR2 is YYDKDF (reference sequence). This CDR3 is built from 14 residues. V lost 6 bases to trimming and J lost 5 bases, with 16 bases between them. The CDR3 sequence is CATSFVGRQETQYF. The CDR3 region has the DNA TGTGCCACCAGTTTTGTGGGGCGCCAGGAGACCCAGTACTTC.

The chain is built from TRBV14 and TRBJ1-2, with 7 nucleotides matching TRBD1. The V gene's germline CDR1 is SGHDN and CDR2 FVKESK. This CDR3 region has 14 residues. V gave up 4 bases and J gave up 2 bases; unmatched junction bases: 4. DNA for the CDR3: TGTGCCAGCAGCCGCGACAGGGTAAACTATGGCTACACCTTC. Amino acids: CASSRDRVNYGYTF.

This clonotype appeared a few times. J is TRBJ2-6 and V is TRBV11-2; no definite D call. This CDR3 comprises 16 residues. Germline CDR1 reads SGHAT; CDR2 reads FQNNGV. The V end lost 1 base, the J end lost 0 bases, and 7 bases lay between the germline ends. The CDR3 nucleotides read TGTGCCAGCAGCTTAGTTGGGGACTCTGGGGCCAACGTCCTGACTTTC. Its protein product is CASSLVGDSGANVLTF.

This clonotype has more than one count but fewer than ten. The CDR3 nucleotides are TGTGCCAGCAGTTACGGGACTAGCGGGAGTGAGTTCTTC. This codes for CASSYGTSGSEFF. The rearrangement links TRBV6-2 or TRBV6-3 to TRBJ2-1, with 14 bases aligning to TRBD2. The trim removed 2 bases at V and 14 bases at J, leaving 2 bases unmatched. This CDR3 is built from 13 residues. Germline assignment: CDR1 MNHEY and CDR2 SVGEGT.

The chain recombines TRBV6-1 with TRBJ2-7, with 12 nucleotides matching TRBD1. The J segment lost 6 bases and the V segment lost 6 bases, leaving 6 bases of the junction unmatched. Germline lookup yields CDR1 MNHNS and CDR2 SASEGT. CDR3 length: 14 residues. In DNA, the CDR3 is TGTGCCAGCAGGGGACAGGGGGCGACGGGCGAGCAGTACGTC. It specifies CASRGQGATGEQYV.

This clonotype was recorded a few times. The V gene is TRBV6-5, the J gene TRBJ1-2; no clear D. CDR3 size: 13 residues. Germline CDR1 MNHEY, CDR2 SVGAGI. Between the trimmed V and J ends, which lost 2 bases and 3 bases, there was a span of 7 bases. DNA of the CDR3: TGTGCCAGCAGTTACGGAGCAGACTATGGCTACACCTTC. Translating it yields CASSYGADYGYTF.

This clonotype was observed at least ten times. The gene calls are TRBV12-3 or TRBV12-4 and TRBJ1-5; 8 positions match TRBD1. The CDR3 loop spans 14 amino acids. The J segment lost 4 bases and the V segment lost 1 base, leaving 0 bases of the junction unmatched. The CDR3 loop is CASSLGTGNQPQHF. The CDR3 DNA reads TGTGCCAGCAGTTTAGGGACAGGGAATCAGCCCCAGCATTTT.

This clonotype was recorded at least ten times. This chain joins TRBV4-3 and TRBJ2-2; tentative D call: TRBD2 (6 bases). V was clipped by 1 base and J by 0 bases, with 12 bases between them. The length of the CDR3 is 17 residues. Germline V gene lookup returns CDR1 LGHNA and CDR2 YSLEER. The CDR3 here is CASSQASSAANTGELFF. The CDR3, as DNA: TGCGCCAGCAGCCAAGCCTCTAGCGCCGCGAACACCGGGGAGCTGTTTTTT.

The J gene is TRBJ2-3, the V gene TRBV11-2, with unresolved D. CDR3 length: 15 amino acids. The germline V and J ends were trimmed by 5 bases and 7 bases, with 19 bases remaining between them. CDR1 is SGHAT, CDR2 FQNNGV, per germline. For the CDR3, the DNA is TGTGCCAGCAGCGATACCACGGGTACATTTAATACGCAGTATTTT. It codes for CASSDTTGTFNTQYF.